These 12 T cell receptor beta chains were all obtained from the same sample, sequenced in a study of shared clonotypes between healthy human individuals. Using immunoSEQ multiplex PCR, the repertoire was profiled, and TCRdb retains in-frame clones only, with some absent. The top ten hold about 0.41% of the sample, which has approximately 2,000,000 clones, approximately 90% seen once. Input material: naive CD4+ T cells from PBMCs. The subset here: CD45RA+ positively selected. The receptor set was obtained from a man aged 18 to 29 in good health. Some clones in this sample may be carry-over from other donors' samples.

This clone was seen only once. V is TRBV10-3 and J is TRBJ1-2; D is perhaps TRBD1 (5 bases). This CDR3 comprises 14 residues. The germline V and J ends were trimmed by 6 bases and 5 bases, with 16 bases remaining between them. Germline V CDR1 and CDR2: ENHRY, SYGVKD. CDR3 coding DNA: TGTGCCATCAGCCCAGACCGGGAGGGGTATGGCTACACCTTC. This encodes CAISPDREGYGYTF.

This sequence joins TRBV5-6 and TRBJ2-1; D might be TRBD1 (6 bases). The germline gives CDR1 SGHDT, CDR2 YYEEEE. Trimming left V 2 bases short and J 3 bases short, with 9 bases between. CDR3 length: 14 amino acids. The CDR3 reads CASSFSGDYNEQFF. The CDR3 DNA reads TGTGCCAGCAGCTTCTCAGGGGACTACAATGAGCAGTTCTTC.

The chain links TRBV7-9 to TRBJ2-3; the D call may be TRBD1 or TRBD2 (5 bases each). With 5 bases removed from V and 2 bases from J, the gap between germline ends came to 11 bases. This CDR3 is built from 14 residues. In germline, CDR1 is SEHNR, CDR2 FQNEAQ (reference sequence). Written as DNA, the CDR3 is TGTGCCAGCAGCCCCGGGACCATCACAGATACGCAGTATTTT. Encoded protein: CASSPGTITDTQYF. The full variable domain, rest sourced from reference TRBV7-9 and TRBJ2-3, is DTGVSQNPRHKITKRGQNVTFRCDPISEHNRLYWYRQTLGQGPEFLTYFQNEAQLEKSRLLSDRFSAERPKGSFSTLEIQRTEQGDSAMYLCASSPGTITDTQYFGPGTRLTVL.

This clone was picked up one time. The chain combines TRBV27 with TRBJ2-1; TRBD2 matches 10 bases. V trimming: 5 bases; J trimming: 7 bases; junction bases outside the gene matches: 8. The CDR3 spans 15 residues. The germline V gene has CDR1 MNHEY and CDR2 SMNVEV (reference sequence). This CDR3 reads CASSPRLAGTNEQFF. The CDR3 region has the DNA TGTGCCAGCAGTCCACGACTAGCGGGTACGAATGAGCAGTTCTTC.

The J gene is TRBJ1-1, the V gene TRBV29-1, with D uncertain. Germline V gene lookup returns CDR1 SQVTM and CDR2 ANQGSEA. CDR3 length: 13 residues. The V end lost 5 bases, the J end lost 0 bases, and 10 bases lay between the germline ends. The CDR3 here is CSVMGRMNTEAFF. In DNA, the CDR3 is TGCAGCGTTATGGGGAGAATGAACACTGAAGCTTTCTTT.

The chain is built from TRBV28 and TRBJ2-1; 7 nucleotides align to TRBD1. Germline CDR1 reads MDHEN; CDR2 reads SYDVKM. The junction had 15 bases not matched to a gene; V was cut back by 6 bases and J by 4 bases. This CDR3 spans 17 amino acids. The CDR3 DNA reads as TGTGCCAGCAGCCCGCCATTGTACGGGACAGAGTACAATGAGCAGTTCTTC. Encoded protein: CASSPPLYGTEYNEQFF.

The rearrangement uses TRBV4-2 and TRBJ2-7; 7 positions agree with TRBD2. The CDR3 has 14 residues. Germline lookup yields CDR1 LGHNA and CDR2 YNFKEQ. Trimming cost V 2 bases and J 4 bases; bases outside gene matches: 5. CDR3 protein: CASSQSSGGYEQYF. In DNA, the CDR3 is TGTGCCAGCAGCCAATCTTCGGGGGGATACGAGCAGTACTTC.

The rearrangement uses TRBV13 and TRBJ2-7, with 7 bases aligning to TRBD2. V lost 5 bases to trimming and J lost 6 bases; unmatched junction nucleotides: 10. Germline values: CDR1 PRHDT, CDR2 FYEKMQ (reference sequence). This CDR3 region has 14 residues. The CDR3 nucleotides read TGTGCCAGCAGCGGAGGGACTACAACTAGCGAGCAGTACTTC. Protein: CASSGGTTTSEQYF.

The chain employs TRBV18 and TRBJ2-5; TRBD1 agrees at 7 bases. CDR3 length: 18 residues. Germline lookup yields CDR1 KGHSH and CDR2 LQKENI. With V trimmed by 3 bases and J by 5 bases, 18 bases remained unmatched. For the CDR3, the DNA is TGTGCCAGCTCACCTCAAGGGGGCGTAACGACCCTTGGGGAGACCCAGTACTTC. As protein: CASSPQGGVTTLGETQYF.

The chain has TRBV29-1 and TRBJ1-2, with D perhaps TRBD1 (5 bases). CDR3 length: 13 residues. The germline V gene has CDR1 SQVTM and CDR2 ANQGSEA. Trimming removed 5 bases at V and 4 bases at J, with 14 bases between. The CDR3, as DNA: TGCAGCGTTTCCGCAGAGGGACTCTATGGCTACACCTTC. Protein: CSVSAEGLYGYTF.

The gene calls are TRBV5-6 and TRBJ1-1; no firm D call. V was cut by 0 bases and J by 4 bases, with 13 bases left in between. The CDR3 totals 15 residues. Germline V CDR1 and CDR2: SGHDT, YYEEEE. CDR3: CASSLDSPFSTEAFF. The CDR3 DNA reads TGTGCCAGCAGCTTGGACAGCCCTTTTTCCACTGAAGCTTTCTTT. The full variable domain, with the rest looked up from reference TRBV5-6 and TRBJ1-1, is DAGVTQSPTHLIKTRGQQVTLRCSPKSGHDTVSWYQQALGQGPQFIFQYYEEEERQRGNFPDRFSGHQFPNYSSELNVNALLLGDSALYLCASSLDSPFSTEAFFGQGTRLTVV.

The chain combines TRBV5-5 with TRBJ1-1; possibly TRBD1 for D (5 bases). V lost 1 base to trimming and J lost 1 base, with 17 bases between them. The germline gives CDR1 SGHKS, CDR2 YYEKEE (reference sequence). CDR3 size: 17 residues. The DNA for the CDR3 is TGTGCCAGCAGCTTGATTGTACCCCGGGGGGGGAACACTGAAGCTTTCTTT. Its translation: CASSLIVPRGGNTEAFF.